Sequencing of this TCR beta chain was carried out in a study of regulatory T cells in long-lasting Graves disease. Study as a whole: Graves' cases, newly diagnosed, had used antithyroid drugs under 3 months.

Indicated time point: newly diagnosed GD, antithyroid drugs for less than 3 months. Isolated PBMC RNA provided the starting material for the TCR library. The patients were drawn from one endocrinology department in Xi'an, China. Germline V gene data show CDR1 as KGHDR and CDR2 as SFDVKD. V was trimmed by 5 bases and J by 10 bases, leaving 9 bases between them. The CDR3 consists of 11 residues. This clonotype was detected a few times. The TCR beta library used iRepertoire HTBI primers with Arm-PCR amplification of CDR3. TCRdb re-derived calls from the multiplex PCR reads in MiXCR, one entry per CDR3 protein. The sample comprises roughly 320,000 distinct CDR3 sequences, approximately 15% of which are singletons, and roughly 27% rests with the top ten. A further study also used this sample, focusing on T cells in Graves' hyperthyroidism and ophthalmopathy. From that study: A patient was excluded if there was uncontrolled infection, other autoimmune disease, pregnancy or lactation. Ophthalmopathy onset followed model prediction by a median about six months.

The sample in question was peripheral blood mononuclear cells (PBMCs), obtained at new diagnosis, from a patient treated with antithyroid drugs. The rearrangement joins TRBV24-1 to TRBJ2-3; D assignment may be TRBD1 or TRBD2 (5 bases each). The sequence was obtained from a man between 35 and 55 years old with Graves disease. The CDR3 reads CATSASGPQYF. CDR3 nucleotide sequence: TGTGCCACCAGTGCCTCGGGACCGCAGTATTTT.